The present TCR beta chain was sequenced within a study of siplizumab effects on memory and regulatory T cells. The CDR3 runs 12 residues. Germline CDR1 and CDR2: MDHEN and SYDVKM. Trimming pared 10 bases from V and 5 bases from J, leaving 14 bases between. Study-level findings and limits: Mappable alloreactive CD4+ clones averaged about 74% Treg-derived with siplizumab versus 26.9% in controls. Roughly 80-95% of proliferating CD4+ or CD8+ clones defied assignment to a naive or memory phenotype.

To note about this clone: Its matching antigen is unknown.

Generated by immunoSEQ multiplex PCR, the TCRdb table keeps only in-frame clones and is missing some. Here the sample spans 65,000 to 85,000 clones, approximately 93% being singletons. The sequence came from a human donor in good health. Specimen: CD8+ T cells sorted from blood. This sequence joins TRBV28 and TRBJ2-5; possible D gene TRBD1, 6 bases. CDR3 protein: CATAPGDETQYF. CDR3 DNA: TGTGCCACCGCCCCAGGGGATGAGACCCAGTACTTC.